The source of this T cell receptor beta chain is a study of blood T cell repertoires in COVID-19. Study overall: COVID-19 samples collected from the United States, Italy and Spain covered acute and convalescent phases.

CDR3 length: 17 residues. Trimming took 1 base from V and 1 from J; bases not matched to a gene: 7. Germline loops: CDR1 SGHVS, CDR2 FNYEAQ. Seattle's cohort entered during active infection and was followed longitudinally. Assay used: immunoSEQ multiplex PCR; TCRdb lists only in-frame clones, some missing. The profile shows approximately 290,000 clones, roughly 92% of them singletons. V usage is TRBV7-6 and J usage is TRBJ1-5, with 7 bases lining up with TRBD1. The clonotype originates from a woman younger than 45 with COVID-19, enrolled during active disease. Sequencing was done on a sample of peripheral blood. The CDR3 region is CASSLGFQGGSNQPQHF. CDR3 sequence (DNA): TGTGCCAGCAGCTTAGGCTTTCAGGGGGGAAGCAATCAGCCCCAGCATTTT.